The 10 T cell receptor beta chains in this list originate from one sample, sequenced in a study of blood T cell repertoires in COVID-19 (TCRdb year 2020). Libraries were prepared through the immunoSEQ multiplex PCR assay. What TCRdb holds here is the immuneACCESS table cut down to in-frame rearrangements. Part of the clones is not present; checked against another copy, under half of the missing clones reflect an unresolved V gene, and the others are unexplained. This sample is represented by fewer than 80,000 clones; approximately 90% of them were singletons. The ten largest clones take up about 7% of the sample. The specimen sequenced was peripheral blood. Source of these receptors: a human donor in a cohort sampled during active COVID-19.

In its sample, this clone was seen a few times. The chain links TRBV6-1 to TRBJ1-4; tentatively, D is TRBD1 (6 bases). The CDR3 has 15 amino acids. Germline CDR1 reads MNHNS; CDR2 reads SASEGT. V lost 2 bases to trimming and J lost 8 bases, with 15 bases between them. CDR3 protein: CASSETTGLGEKLFF. Here the CDR3 DNA reads TGTGCCAGCAGTGAAACGACAGGTCTCGGAGAAAAACTGTTTTTT.

The chain uses TRBV5-1 and TRBJ2-1; TRBD2 matches 10 bases. The CDR3 totals 16 residues. CDR1 and CDR2 from the germline V gene are SGHRS and YFSETQ. V gave up 4 bases and J gave up 0 bases; unmatched junction bases: 4. CDR3 sequence: CASSTRTSGSYNEQFF. The CDR3 DNA sequence: TGCGCCAGCAGCACCCGGACTAGCGGCTCCTACAATGAGCAGTTCTTC.

The chain recombines TRBV27 with TRBJ2-1; D not certain. The CDR3 is 15 residues long. Germline V CDR1 and CDR2: MNHEY, SMNVEV (reference sequence). V dropped 3 bases and J dropped 0 bases, with 9 bases sitting between them. CDR3 DNA: TGTGCCAGCAGTTTTTCGCTGAGCTCCTACAATGAGCAGTTCTTC. Encoded protein: CASSFSLSSYNEQFF.

This chain uses TRBV7-9 with TRBJ2-3; 11 nucleotides match TRBD2. V gave up 3 bases and J gave up 2 bases; unmatched junction bases: 1. The germline gives CDR1 SEHNR, CDR2 FQNEAQ (reference sequence). This CDR3 is 15 amino acids long. The DNA for the CDR3 is TGTGCCAGCAGCTTGACTAGCGGGGACACAGATACGCAGTATTTT. Its protein product is CASSLTSGDTDTQYF.

The chain is built from TRBV7-9 and TRBJ1-1, with unresolved D. Trimming shortened V by 5 bases and J by 5 bases, and 15 bases separated the two germline ends. Germline-derived CDR1 and CDR2 are SEHNR and FQNEAQ (reference sequence). CDR3 size: 14 residues. The DNA of the CDR3 is TGTGCCAGCAGCCCAGAGGCGGGCGGAACTGAAGCTTTCTTT. Its protein is CASSPEAGGTEAFF.

The chain recombines TRBV19 with TRBJ2-3; 9 bases are shared with TRBD2. This CDR3 comprises 14 residues. V gave up 6 bases and J gave up 0 bases; unmatched junction bases: 1. Germline CDR1 and CDR2: LNHDA and SQIVND (reference sequence). This CDR3 is CASRTSGSTDTQYF. The CDR3 DNA follows: TGTGCCAGTAGGACTAGCGGAAGCACAGATACGCAGTATTTT. The variable domain in full, with the rest retrieved from reference TRBV19 and TRBJ2-3, is DGGITQSPKYLFRKEGQNVTLSCEQNLNHDAMYWYRQDPGQGLRLIYYSQIVNDFQKGDIAEGYSVSREKKESFPLTVTSAQKNPTAFYLCASRTSGSTDTQYFGPGTRLTVL.

The chain has TRBV30 and TRBJ1-2; 9 bases fit TRBD1. From germline, CDR1 is GTSNPN and CDR2 SVGIG (reference sequence). The CDR3 sequence is 13 residues long. J was trimmed by 4 bases and V by 3 bases; bases with no gene match: 3. The CDR3 spells CAWSETGGYGYTF. CDR3 nucleotide sequence: TGTGCCTGGAGCGAGACAGGGGGCTATGGCTACACCTTC. Complete variable domain (other parts from reference TRBV30 and TRBJ1-2): SQTIHQWPATLVQPVGSPLSLECTVEGTSNPNLYWYRQAAGRGLQLLFYSVGIGQISSEVPQNLSASRPQDRQFILSSKKLLLSDSGFYLCAWSETGGYGYTFGSGTRLTVV.

This chain uses TRBV11-3 with TRBJ1-2; no clear D. Germline CDR1 and CDR2: SGHNT and YENEEA. Trimming took 2 bases from V and 3 from J, leaving 10 bases between them. CDR3 size: 14 residues. CDR3 DNA: TGTGCCAGCAGCTTATATCTGGCGGACTATGGCTACACCTTC. It encodes CASSLYLADYGYTF.

The chain uses TRBV28 and TRBJ1-1; D is ambiguous. Germline loops: CDR1 MDHEN, CDR2 SYDVKM. The CDR3 consists of 13 residues. V lost 5 bases to trimming and J lost 3 bases, with 10 bases between them. In DNA, the CDR3 is TGTGCCAGCAGTCCCCCCCAGGACACTGAAGCTTTCTTT. Translating it yields CASSPPQDTEAFF.

This sequence joins TRBV6-2 or TRBV6-3 and TRBJ2-3, with 11 bases that match TRBD1. The junction had 5 bases not matched to a gene; V was cut back by 2 bases and J by 4 bases. CDR3 length: 16 amino acids. Per the germline V gene, CDR1 is MNHEY and CDR2 is SVGEGT. Written as DNA, the CDR3 is TGTGCCAGCAGTTACAGTCCGGGACAGGGGGCAGATACGCAGTATTTT. This gives the protein CASSYSPGQGADTQYF.